This T cell receptor beta chain emerged from a study of T cell repertoires in cytomegalovirus infection. MiXCR, applied by TCRdb to the reads, yields one record per CDR3 protein. The data contain approximately 300,000 distinct CDR3 sequences, more than 20% of them seen just once; the ten biggest clones take up roughly 15%. Trimming at V came to 2 bases and at J to 2 bases, leaving 3 bases not matched to a gene. Per germline, CDR1 MNHNS and CDR2 SASEGT. The CDR3 sequence is 14 residues long. The table lists this clonotype with a few counts. The antigen is unknown. Study results and limitations: There were HLA-C-restricted CMV-specific TCR beta clonotypes dominating the ex vivo response.

The receptor's source is a human donor in good health (CMV status not recorded). Some clones in this sample may be carry-over from other donors' samples. Source: cultured PBMCs, taken from culture after CMV antigen stimulation. The V gene is TRBV6-1, the J gene TRBJ2-7; 7 nucleotides agree with TRBD2. The CDR3, as DNA: TGTGCCAGCAGTGAACTAGCGGCCACCTACGAGCAGTACGTC. This encodes CASSELAATYEQYV.